The rows below give T cell receptor beta chains drawn from one sample of a study of regulatory T cells in long-lasting Graves disease. TCRdb called the multiplex PCR reads again in MiXCR, with one record for every CDR3 protein. The sample lists around 250,000 distinct CDR3 sequences; more than 15% were seen once. These data were also reused for a study on T cells in Graves' hyperthyroidism and ophthalmopathy.

This specimen consisted of peripheral blood mononuclear cells (PBMCs), obtained at new diagnosis, from a patient treated with antithyroid drugs. The source of these receptors is a woman aged 30 to 39 with Graves disease. CDR3s include the opening cysteine and the closing phenylalanine or tryptophan. A D gene is named only where the DNA matches it firmly. The size entry is marked missing in some rows and otherwise reads once, few, many or a size class.

V gene	CDR3 length	J gene	clone size	D gene	CDR3 DNA	CDR3 protein
TRBV5-4	16	TRBJ2-5	many	TRBD2	TGTGCCAGCAGCACCGGGACTAGCGGGGTGAAAGAGACCCAGTACTTC	CASSTGTSGVKETQYF
TRBV9	14	TRBJ1-1	many	.	TGTGCCAGCAGCGTGTTCCCGGCGGACACTGAAGCTTTCTTT	CASSVFPADTEAFF
TRBV6-5	16	TRBJ1-2	many	.	TGTGCCAGCAGTTACTCGATAGGGCCAGTTCAATATGGCTACACCTTC	CASSYSIGPVQYGYTF
TRBV10-3	13	TRBJ1-1	.	TRBD1	TGTGCCATCAGGGTGACAGGGGACACTGAAGCTTTCTTT	CAIRVTGDTEAFF
TRBV6-2/TRBV6-3	15	TRBJ1-1	many	.	TGTGCCAGCACACCCGGGGTATGGGGGAACACTGAAGCTTTCTTT	CASTPGVWGNTEAFF
TRBV5-5	15	TRBJ1-1	.	.	TGTGCCAGCAGCAGCTTCAGTCGGGTAGGGACTGAAGCTTTCTTT	CASSSFSRVGTEAFF
TRBV12-5	17	TRBJ2-2	many	.	TGTGCTAGTGGTTTGGTACTCGGGACACCGAACACCGGGGAGCTGTTTTTT	CASGLVLGTPNTGELFF
TRBV29-1	15	TRBJ2-1	few	TRBD2	TGCAGCGGAAGACTAGCGGGGGCCCTCTACAATGAGCAGTTCTTC	CSGRLAGALYNEQFF
TRBV4-2	16	TRBJ1-3	few	.	TGTGCCAGCAGCCAAGACGGGCAGGGTGCTGGAAACACCATATATTTT	CASSQDGQGAGNTIYF
TRBV20-1	13	TRBJ1-4	many	.	TGCAGTGCTAGAGATCGGCAGAATGAAAAACTGTTTTTT	CSARDRQNEKLFF
TRBV27	15	TRBJ2-1	many	TRBD2	TGTGCCAGCAGGATAGCGGGGGGGCCGGGAGGTGAGCAGTTCTTC	CASRIAGGPGGEQFF
TRBV3-1	15	TRBJ1-1	many	.	TGTGCCAGCGACCCGGGGGGGGGCCACGGATGGAAGACTTTCTTT	CASDPGGGHGWKTFF
TRBV20-1	15	TRBJ2-2	once	.	.	CSARDGGGTPGSCFF
TRBV5-4	15	TRBJ1-1	.	TRBD1	TGTGCCAGCAGCTTAATACAGGGGGCCGACACTGAAGCTTTCTTT	CASSLIQGADTEAFF
TRBV13	15	TRBJ2-3	many	TRBD2	TGTGCCAGCAGCCGCGGACTAGCGGGGGCAGATACGCAGTATTTT	CASSRGLAGADTQYF
TRBV11-2	14	TRBJ2-5	many	.	TGTGCCAGCAGCTACCGGGACCGCCGGGGTACCCAGTACTTC	CASSYRDRRGTQYF
TRBV12-3/TRBV12-4	15	TRBJ2-1	many	TRBD2	TGTGCCAGCAGTCCCCTGGGACTACTCAACAATGAGCAGTTCTTC	CASSPLGLLNNEQFF
TRBV2	13	TRBJ1-1	many	.	TGTGCCAGCAGTGAGTCTGGGCCCACTGAAGCTTTCTTT	CASSESGPTEAFF
TRBV5-1	14	TRBJ1-6	many	.	TGCGCCAGCAGCTGGCTCAGGGGAAATTCACCCCTCCACTTT	CASSWLRGNSPLHF
TRBV6-1	14	TRBJ1-3	many	TRBD1	TGTGCCAGCAGTCGGGACAGGTCGGTCAACACCATATATTTT	CASSRDRSVNTIYF
TRBV29-1	15	TRBJ2-1	many	.	TGCAGCGTCCCAGTAAGCTATACTTACTACAATGAGCAGTTCTTC	CSVPVSYTYYNEQFF
TRBV3-1	16	TRBJ2-1	many	TRBD2	TGTGCCAGCAGCCAATTCGGCGGGGGGGCCGACAATGAGCAGTTCTTC	CASSQFGGGADNEQFF
TRBV4-2	15	TRBJ1-1	many	.	TGTGCCAGCAGCCAAGTGGTACAAACAAACACTGAAGCTTTCTTT	CASSQVVQTNTEAFF
TRBV5-1	15	TRBJ1-2	many	TRBD1	TGCGCCAGCAGCTTGGCCTATATTGGGACAGATGGCTACACCTTC	CASSLAYIGTDGYTF
TRBV20-1	14	TRBJ1-4	few	.	TGCAGTGCTAGAGGGGGGAGAACTAATGAAAAACTGTTTTTT	CSARGGRTNEKLFF
TRBV20-1	16	TRBJ2-3	.	TRBD2	TGCAGTGCTTGGACTAGCGGGGGGGTGATATTAGATACGCAGTATTTT	CSAWTSGGVILDTQYF
TRBV18	16	TRBJ1-3	many	.	TGTGCCAGCTCAGCCGGGACCCCTCGCTCTGGAAACACCATATATTTT	CASSAGTPRSGNTIYF
TRBV7-9	16	TRBJ1-1	many	TRBD1	TGTGCCAGCAGCTTATCCAAAGGGGGCGAGGTCACTGAAGCTTTCTTT	CASSLSKGGEVTEAFF
TRBV11-2	14	TRBJ2-7	many	.	TGTGCCAGCAGCTCCCCCCAGCAGACCTACGAGCAGTACTTC	CASSSPQQTYEQYF
TRBV6-1	15	TRBJ2-1	many	TRBD2	TGTGCCACAACCCGGAAAGCGGGGGAGAACAATGAGCAGTTCTTC	CATTRKAGENNEQFF
TRBV5-6	14	TRBJ1-4	many	.	TGTGCCAGCACCGCCGGGACACTGACTGAAAAACTGTTTTTT	CASTAGTLTEKLFF
TRBV19	14	TRBJ1-2	.	.	TGTGCCAGTAGTATATGGGGGGCCGGCTATGGCTACACCTTC	CASSIWGAGYGYTF
TRBV6-2/TRBV6-3	15	TRBJ2-2	.	.	TGCGCCAGCAGTTCCTCCCGACAACTGACCGGGGAGCTGTTTTTT	CASSSSRQLTGELFF
TRBV7-2	14	TRBJ2-7	many	.	TGTGCCAGCAGCTTAGTGCCGGACTATGACGAGCAGTACTTC	CASSLVPDYDEQYF
TRBV12-3/TRBV12-4	15	TRBJ2-1	many	.	TGTGCCAGCAACCCGGGACGGAGTACCTACAATGAGCAGTTCTTC	CASNPGRSTYNEQFF
TRBV2	13	TRBJ1-3	few	.	TGTGCCAGCATGGGGGTCGGTGGAAACACCATATATTTT	CASMGVGGNTIYF
TRBV7-9	13	TRBJ1-2	many	TRBD1	TGTGCCAGCAGCCAAGACAGGGGATTAGGCTACACCTTC	CASSQDRGLGYTF
TRBV6-2/TRBV6-3	15	TRBJ2-3	many	.	TGTGCCAGCAGTTACTCGACTCGTAGCACAGATACGCAGTATTTT	CASSYSTRSTDTQYF
TRBV7-9	14	TRBJ1-5	many	.	TGTGCCAGCAGCCCGCGGGACGTCAATCAGCCCCAGCATTTT	CASSPRDVNQPQHF
TRBV18	14	TRBJ1-5	many	TRBD1	TGTGCCAGCTCAACGACAGGGTTCGATCAGCCCCAGCATTTT	CASSTTGFDQPQHF
TRBV12-5	15	TRBJ2-2	.	.	TGTACTAGTGGTTCAAATGGGGATCGAGCCGGGGAGCTGTTTTTT	CTSGSNGDRAGELFF
TRBV20-1	12	TRBJ2-1	many	.	TGCAGTGGTCAGGTAACCTACAATGAGCAGTTCTTC	CSGQVTYNEQFF
TRBV7-8	15	TRBJ2-5	.	TRBD2	TGTGCCAGCAGCTTAATTCCCAGCGGGAAAGAGACCCAGTACTTC	CASSLIPSGKETQYF
TRBV14	14	TRBJ1-1	many	.	TGTGCCAGCAGCCAAGATCCGGCAACGATTGAAGCTTTCTTT	CASSQDPATIEAFF
TRBV6-1	15	TRBJ2-7	many	.	TGTGCCAGCAGCCGTCGGGGGACGTTCTCCTACGAGCAGTACTTC	CASSRRGTFSYEQYF
TRBV4-1	18	TRBJ1-4	many	.	TGCGCCAGCAGCCAAGACGGGGGGGGCGCGTCCTTTGGTGAAAAACTGTTTTTT	CASSQDGGGASFGEKLFF
TRBV19	14	TRBJ1-5	many	.	TGTGCCAGTAACCCCGACAGGAACAATCAGCCCCAGCATTTT	CASNPDRNNQPQHF
TRBV18	13	TRBJ1-6	many	TRBD1	TGTGCCAGCCTGCCGGGACAGAATTCACCCCTCCACTTT	CASLPGQNSPLHF
TRBV28	16	TRBJ2-7	many	.	TGTGCCAGCACACCCAACCCCTGGGACGGACATTACGAGCAGTACTTC	CASTPNPWDGHYEQYF
TRBV7-3	14	TRBJ2-1	many	TRBD2	TGTGCCAGCAGCTACAGCGGGGGACGCAATGAGCAGTTCTTC	CASSYSGGRNEQFF